The 32 T cell receptor beta chains presented below share a single source sample, sequenced in a study of CD8+ T cells in alopecia areata (dated by TCRdb to the late 2010s). Libraries came from the immunoSEQ multiplex PCR assay. For TCR sequencing, RNA was extracted from every sample and reverse transcribed into cDNA to serve as template. Not all clones reach the TCRdb copy of this immuneACCESS table, which keeps in-frame sequences only. Checked studies attribute under half of the gap to unresolved V genes and leave the rest unexplained. The sample table holds about 4,400 clones, of which about 60% were seen once. Of the sample, 10% to 12% is held by the ten largest clones. Interpreted using the paper, the time point label stands for: around 4 weeks on oral tofacitinib. The sample's treatment or condition label is to be understood as: oral pan-JAK inhibitor, 5-10 mg twice daily. Lesional scalp punch biopsies and peripheral blood were collected from alopecia areata patients.

The sample here was skin, taken at week 4, from a patient treated with tofacitinib. The receptors were sampled from a human donor with alopecia areata.

This clone was seen more than once but under ten times. J is TRBJ2-5 and V is TRBV29-1, with 7 bases aligning to TRBD2. CDR3 length equals 12 residues. Germline V gives CDR1 SQVTM, CDR2 ANQGSEA. V lost 4 bases to trimming and J lost 2 bases; unmatched junction nucleotides: 1. The CDR3, as DNA: TGCAGCGTTGCAGCGGGGCAAGAGACCCAGTACTTC. As protein: CSVAAGQETQYF.

In its sample, this clone ranks as large. The chain is built from TRBV7-8 and TRBJ2-3; D call uncertain. Germline values: CDR1 SGHVS, CDR2 FQNEAQ. Trimming took 5 bases from V and 5 from J, leaving 11 bases between them. The CDR3 sequence is 13 residues long. The CDR3, as DNA: TGTGCCAGCAGCCCACCGAAACAAGATACGCAGTATTTT. This sequence encodes CASSPPKQDTQYF.

The chain joins TRBV9 to TRBJ2-2; 9 nucleotides match TRBD2. The CDR3 is 17 residues long. V gave up 0 bases and J gave up 5 bases; unmatched junction bases: 8. Germline loops: CDR1 SGDLS, CDR2 YYNGEE. The CDR3 here is CASSVAPAGGRTGELFF. In DNA, the CDR3 is TGTGCCAGCAGCGTAGCTCCCGCGGGAGGGCGGACCGGGGAGCTGTTTTTT.

V and J are TRBV7-6 and TRBJ2-1, with D unclear. The V gene lost 4 bases and the J gene lost 9 bases, with 7 bases spanning the gap. The germline gives CDR1 SGHVS, CDR2 FNYEAQ. The CDR3 covers 11 residues. The chain's CDR3 is CASSSMSEQFF. DNA of the CDR3: TGTGCCAGCAGCTCAATGAGTGAGCAGTTCTTC.

As to this clone: The junction differs from germline at one of its ends, possibly a read error. The chain carries TRBV7-8 and TRBJ1-4; TRBD1 matches 7 bases. CDR1 is SGHVS and CDR2 is FQNEAQ in the germline V gene. This CDR3 is 15 amino acids long. The CDR3 DNA reads TGTGCCAGCAGCGTGGGTGGCAGGGGGAATGAAAAACTGCTTTTT. Residues: CASSVGGRGNEKLLF.

The chain joins TRBV7-3 to TRBJ2-3, with 11 bases fitting TRBD2. J lost 0 bases, V lost 4 bases, and 6 bases had no gene match. The germline gives CDR1 SGHTA, CDR2 FQGTGA. The CDR3 contains 17 residues. The CDR3 reads CASSSLAGGISTDTQYF. CDR3 nucleotide sequence: TGTGCCAGCAGCTCCTTAGCGGGAGGGATAAGCACAGATACGCAGTATTTT. The full variable domain, its missing parts supplied by reference TRBV7-3 and TRBJ2-3, is GAGVSQTPSNKVTEKGKYVELRCDPISGHTALYWYRQSLGQGPEFLIYFQGTGAADDSGLPNDRFFAVRPEGSVSTLKIQRTERGDSAVYLCASSSLAGGISTDTQYFGPGTRLTVL.

The chain uses TRBV7-2 and TRBJ2-7; D not certain. The germline gives CDR1 SGHTA, CDR2 FQGNSA. This CDR3 has 15 residues. V dropped 5 bases and J dropped 0 bases, with 14 bases sitting between them. The CDR3 here is CASSPRVPNSYEQYF. CDR3 nucleotides: TGTGCCAGCAGCCCCCGGGTCCCCAACTCCTACGAGCAGTACTTC. The whole variable domain, remainder taken from reference TRBV7-2 and TRBJ2-7, is GAGVSQSPSNKVTEKGKDVELRCDPISGHTALYWYRQSLGQGLEFLIYFQGNSAPDKSGLPSDRFSAERTGGSVSTLTIQRTQQEDSAVYLCASSPRVPNSYEQYFGPGTRLTVT.

This chain uses TRBV30 with TRBJ2-3; possible D gene TRBD2, 6 bases. The CDR3 consists of 18 residues. Germline V CDR1 and CDR2: GTSNPN, SVGIG (reference sequence). V was trimmed by 2 bases and J by 6 bases, leaving 27 bases between them. This chain's CDR3 is CAWSRGRLGLNSGDTQYF. The CDR3 DNA reads as TGTGCCTGGAGTCGAGGGCGACTAGGATTAAATTCGGGGGATACGCAGTATTTT.

The chain joins TRBV6-1 to TRBJ1-5, with 9 nucleotides matching TRBD1. Trimming removed 5 bases from V and 7 bases from J; junction bases left unmatched: 3. From germline, CDR1 is MNHNS and CDR2 SASEGT. The CDR3 totals 13 residues. Here the CDR3 reads CASSRTGEQPQHF. CDR3 DNA: TGTGCCAGCAGTCGGACAGGGGAGCAGCCCCAGCATTTT.

This clone was seen only a few times. CDR3 nucleotide sequence: TGTGCCAGCAAGACTAGACCCGCGCATACGCAGTATTTT. It encodes CASKTRPAHTQYF. The J gene is TRBJ2-3, the V gene TRBV28; TRBD2 is a possible D gene (6 bases). CDR1 is MDHEN, CDR2 SYDVKM, per germline. The V gene lost 7 bases and the J gene lost 7 bases, with 15 bases spanning the gap. The CDR3 has 13 amino acids.

The chain carries TRBV28 and TRBJ1-1; possibly TRBD1 for D (5 bases). The CDR3 is made up of 16 amino acids. V gave up 4 bases and J gave up 0 bases, with 15 bases separating them. In germline, CDR1 is MDHEN, CDR2 SYDVKM. Here the CDR3 reads CASSSYRWGMNTEAFF. CDR3 DNA: TGTGCCAGCAGTTCCTACCGTTGGGGCATGAACACTGAAGCTTTCTTT.

The rearrangement joins TRBV30 to TRBJ1-1, with D maybe TRBD1 (5 bases). V was clipped by 0 bases and J by 4 bases, with 12 bases between them. The length of the CDR3 is 14 residues. Germline V gene data show CDR1 as GTSNPN and CDR2 as SVGIG (reference sequence). The CDR3 is CAWSVGQGSTEAFF. In nucleotides, the CDR3 is TGTGCCTGGAGTGTAGGTCAGGGCTCCACTGAAGCTTTCTTT.

The V and J genes are TRBV2 and TRBJ2-5; D possibly corresponds to TRBD2 (6 bases). V lost 8 bases and J 1 base, leaving 17 bases between the germline ends. The CDR3 loop spans 15 amino acids. Germline CDR1 is SNHLY and CDR2 is FYNNEI. CDR3 in amino acids: CASGPPGGTQETQYF. Written as DNA, the CDR3 is TGTGCCAGCGGCCCGCCCGGCGGGACCCAAGAGACCCAGTACTTC.

The chain's CDR3 is CASTPGREIEQFF. CDR3 nucleotide sequence: TGTGCCAGCACGCCGGGGAGGGAGATTGAGCAGTTCTTC. The V gene is TRBV28, the J gene TRBJ2-1; 7 nucleotides align to TRBD2. J was trimmed by 9 bases and V by 7 bases; bases with no gene match: 9. Germline CDR1 reads MDHEN; CDR2 reads SYDVKM. The CDR3 loop spans 13 amino acids. Based on the CDR3 plus reference TRBV28 and TRBJ2-1, the full variable domain is DVKVTQSSRYLVKRTGEKVFLECVQDMDHENMFWYRQDPGLGLRLIYFSYDVKMKEKGDIPEGYSVSREKKERFSLILESASTNQTSMYLCASTPGREIEQFFGPGTRLTVL.

A note on this clone: Different DNA sequences within this sample yield the same CDR3. The chain couples TRBV18 to TRBJ2-1; no clear D. Germline CDR1 and CDR2: KGHSH and LQKENI. Trimming removed 6 bases from V and 5 bases from J, with 8 bases in between. The CDR3 runs 12 residues. In DNA, the CDR3 is TGTGCCAGCTCCCCCGGCGACAATGAGCAGTTCTTC. Protein sequence: CASSPGDNEQFF.

The sample holds one count of this clone. The chain couples TRBV7-6 to TRBJ2-3; D is tentatively TRBD1 or TRBD2 (6 bases each). The V gene's germline CDR1 is SGHVS and CDR2 FNYEAQ. CDR3 length: 15 residues. Trimming removed 0 bases at V and 6 bases at J, with 13 bases between. The CDR3 bases are TGTGCCAGCAGCTTAGCAGGGGGGCCCACCGATACGCAGTATTTT. It encodes CASSLAGGPTDTQYF.

The V and J genes are TRBV4-1 and TRBJ2-2; 9 bases match TRBD2. The CDR3 spans 16 residues. Germline CDR1 MGHRA, CDR2 YSYEKL. Trimming removed 7 bases from V and 8 bases from J; junction bases left unmatched: 14. The CDR3 coding sequence is TGCGCCAGCATCCCCCGCGGGAGGGCTGAACCGGGGGAGCTGTTTTTT. Translation: CASIPRGRAEPGELFF.

A note on this clone: Other DNA sequences from this sample encode an identical CDR3 as well. This chain connects TRBV4-2 to TRBJ2-1, with 8 bases identical to TRBD2. The CDR3 is 15 residues long. CDR1 and CDR2 from the germline V gene are LGHNA and YNFKEQ. V was pared by 1 base and J by 4 bases, with 3 bases of the junction left unmatched. The CDR3 nucleotides are TGTGCCAGCAGCCAAGCCACTAGCGGTTACAATGAGCAGTTCTTC. Amino acid sequence: CASSQATSGYNEQFF.

This rearrangement joins TRBV6-5 to TRBJ2-3, with D maybe TRBD1 (5 bases). The CDR3 loop spans 13 amino acids. CDR1 is MNHEY and CDR2 is SVGAGI in the germline V gene. Trimming removed 2 bases from V and 6 bases from J, with 9 bases in between. In nucleotides, the CDR3 is TGTGCCAGCAGTTACCCTCCAGGGGATACGCAGTATTTT. Its protein product is CASSYPPGDTQYF.

The chain couples TRBV5-1 to TRBJ2-7; 7 bases are a match to TRBD2. This CDR3 contains 14 residues. CDR1 is SGHRS and CDR2 is YFSETQ in the germline V gene. The trim removed 1 base at V and 5 bases at J, leaving 6 bases unmatched. CDR3 residues: CASSLYSGGDEQYF. DNA of the CDR3: TGCGCCAGCAGCTTGTACTCTGGGGGGGACGAGCAGTACTTC.

The chain joins TRBV29-1 to TRBJ2-4; no firm D call. The CDR3 has 13 residues. With 7 bases removed from V and 0 bases from J, the gap between germline ends came to 10 bases. Germline loops: CDR1 SQVTM, CDR2 ANQGSEA. The CDR3 DNA sequence: TGCAGCGCCAAATGGGGAGCCAAAAACATTCAGTACTTC. Translated: CSAKWGAKNIQYF.

This clone occurred once. This rearrangement joins TRBV19 to TRBJ1-5; TRBD1 matches at 8 bases. Losses at the gene ends were 6 bases for V and 4 bases for J; bases not matched to a gene: 8. The CDR3 has 15 amino acids. Germline CDR1 and CDR2: LNHDA and SQIVND (reference sequence). The CDR3, as DNA: TGTGCCAGTAGGACGGGACAGGTAATTAATCAGCCCCAGCATTTT. Encoded protein: CASRTGQVINQPQHF.

This clone was detected once. V is TRBV4-2 and J is TRBJ2-6; 8 bases line up with TRBD2. The V and J ends lost 4 bases and 2 bases, in that order; junction bases with no gene match: 4. Germline CDR1 reads LGHNA; CDR2 reads YNFKEQ. This CDR3 region has 16 residues. The CDR3 nucleotides read TGTGCCAGCAGCCCGGGGGGGGAGACTGGGGCCAACGTCCTGACTTTC. Translated: CASSPGGETGANVLTF.

This clone has only a few counts. V gene TRBV7-2 combines with J gene TRBJ2-7, with 8 bases that match TRBD2. After removal of 2 bases from V and 2 bases from J, the junction contained 2 bases not matched to a gene. CDR3 length equals 14 residues. The germline V gene encodes CDR1 SGHTA and CDR2 FQGNSA. CDR3 sequence: CASSLTSGTYEQYF. CDR3 bases: TGTGCCAGCAGCTTAACTAGCGGAACCTACGAGCAGTACTTC.

This chain connects TRBV29-1 to TRBJ2-5; D is perhaps TRBD1 or TRBD2 (7 bases each). This CDR3 has 13 amino acids. The germline gives CDR1 SQVTM, CDR2 ANQGSEA. The V end was cut by 3 bases, the J end by 5 bases, with 13 bases between. CDR3 amino acids: CSVEGGGVETQYF. In DNA form, the CDR3 reads TGCAGCGTTGAGGGAGGGGGCGTGGAGACCCAGTACTTC.

This chain links TRBV6-6 with TRBJ1-2; 7 bases match TRBD1. The germline V gene encodes CDR1 MNHNY and CDR2 SVGAGI (reference sequence). V shed 8 bases and J 3 bases; nucleotides not matched to a gene: 9. The CDR3 is made up of 14 amino acids. DNA for the CDR3: TGTGCCAGCGGAGCGACAGGGAAGGACTATGGCTACACCTTC. Protein sequence: CASGATGKDYGYTF.

This sequence joins TRBV15 and TRBJ2-5; D not resolved. This CDR3 region has 14 residues. Germline V gene data show CDR1 as LNHNV and CDR2 as YYDKDF (reference sequence). Trimming cost V 1 base and J 3 bases, with 9 bases left between them. DNA for the CDR3: TGTGCCACCAGCAGAGGTAGTGGGGAAGAGACCCAGTACTTC. It translates to CATSRGSGEETQYF.

V is TRBV5-1 and J is TRBJ2-7; 7 bases align to TRBD1. The CDR3 loop spans 13 amino acids. The V segment lost 4 bases and the J segment 3 bases; nucleotides outside the gene matches: 4. CDR1 is SGHRS and CDR2 is YFSETQ in the germline V gene. DNA of the CDR3: TGCGCCAGCAGCCCGGGACAGTACTACGAGCAGTACTTC. This codes for CASSPGQYYEQYF. Full variable domain (rest looked up from reference TRBV5-1 and TRBJ2-7): KAGVTQTPRYLIKTRGQQVTLSCSPISGHRSVSWYQQTPGQGLQFLFEYFSETQRNKGNFPGRFSGRQFSNSRSEMNVSTLELGDSALYLCASSPGQYYEQYFGPGTRLTVT.

The DNA for the CDR3 is TGCGCCAGCAGCTACCTGGGGGGTAACTCCTACGAGCAGTACTTC. Protein product: CASSYLGGNSYEQYF. The V and J genes are TRBV5-1 and TRBJ2-7, with D maybe TRBD2 (6 bases). Trimming removed 3 bases at V and 0 bases at J, with 13 bases between. Germline-derived CDR1 and CDR2 are SGHRS and YFSETQ. The length of the CDR3 is 15 residues.

The V call is TRBV28, the J call TRBJ2-5; no definite D call. The germline V and J ends were trimmed by 1 base and 4 bases, with 1 base remaining between them. CDR3 length equals 11 residues. Germline loops: CDR1 MDHEN, CDR2 SYDVKM. The CDR3 DNA is TGTGCCAGCAGTTTATCAGAGACCCAGTACTTC. It is translated as CASSLSETQYF.

The rearrangement links TRBV4-1 to TRBJ2-7, with D hard to call. The CDR3 spans 17 residues. Deletions cut 0 bases from V and 2 bases from J, with 17 bases between. In germline, CDR1 is MGHRA, CDR2 YSYEKL. The CDR3 loop is CASSQDPSGYHPYEQYF. CDR3 nucleotide sequence: TGCGCCAGCAGCCAAGATCCGTCAGGATACCACCCCTACGAGCAGTACTTC.

This chain connects TRBV29-1 to TRBJ1-2; D may be TRBD1 (5 bases). Per germline, CDR1 SQVTM and CDR2 ANQGSEA. V was clipped by 5 bases and J by 4 bases, with 17 bases between them. The CDR3 contains 14 residues. In DNA, the CDR3 is TGCAGCGTTACCTGGGGGGGGGAACGCTATGGCTACACCTTC. This translates into CSVTWGGERYGYTF.